This T cell receptor (beta chain) was identified in a study of blood T cell repertoires in COVID-19. Study as a whole: COVID-19 samples, acute and convalescent, were from the United States, Italy and Spain. The analysed material was cDNA or gDNA that came from T cells, B-cell-depleted T cells, or PBMCs.

The CDR3 contains 14 residues. The V gene end was trimmed by 5 bases and the J gene end by 8 bases; junction bases not matched to a gene: 5. Germline lookup yields CDR1 SGDLS and CDR2 YYNGEE. Original handling: Amplification from reference gene primers served as the basis for estimated nucleated cell counts. Clones were sequenced by immunoSEQ multiplex PCR, and TCRdb holds only the in-frame ones, with some missing. V and J calls and clone size are copied from that table; D and trimming were computed from the DNA. The profile shows about 250,000 clones, 86% of them singletons. This chain connects TRBV9 to TRBJ1-6; 9 bases align to TRBD1. Source material: peripheral blood. This TCR was recovered from a woman of 80 years or more with COVID-19, enrolled during active disease. CDR3 DNA: TGTGCCAGCAGTCCGCGACAGGGGGATTCACCCCTCCACTTT. Protein sequence: CASSPRQGDSPLHF. The whole variable domain, remainder taken from reference TRBV9 and TRBJ1-6, is DSGVTQTPKHLITATGQRVTLRCSPRSGDLSVYWYQQSLDQGLQFLIQYYNGEERAKGNILERFSAQQFPDLHSELNLSSLELGDSALYFCASSPRQGDSPLHFGNGTRLTVT.